A selection of T cell receptor beta chains follows, all from one sample in a study of vaccination and CD4 T cells after COVID-19. From the PCR reads, TCRdb called clonotypes with MiXCR, one entry per CDR3 protein. This sample has under 7,500 distinct CDR3 sequences, with just under 35% found just once. What these receptors recognize is not known. The sequenced sample was CD4+ T cells from blood, cultured in vitro. The receptors originated from a human donor in good health. The CDR3 runs from the conserved cysteine through the conserved F or W. The D gene is left open where the match is weak. Rows give clone size only sometimes, using once, few, many, or a class for an expanded clone.

D gene	J gene	V gene	clone size	CDR3 protein	CDR3 DNA
NA	TRBJ2-1	TRBV6-1	few	CASTKDGMYNEQFF	TGTGCCAGCACCAAAGACGGGATGTATAATGAGCAGTTCTTC
NA	TRBJ1-3	TRBV7-6	NA	CASSLARPSSGNTIYF	TGTGCCAGCAGCTTAGCTAGACCTAGTTCTGGAAACACCATATATTTT
NA	TRBJ1-2	TRBV30	once	CALGGQTLSNYGYTF	TGTGCCCTCGGGGGACAAACTCTCTCTAACTATGGCTACACCTTC
NA	TRBJ1-1	TRBV12-3/TRBV12-4	NA	CASSLVRNTEAFF	TGTGCCAGCAGTTTAGTGAGGAACACTGAAGCTTTCTTT
NA	TRBJ2-7	TRBV12-3/TRBV12-4	NA	CASRSARAPLGEQYF	TGTGCCAGCAGAAGCGCCCGGGCACCTTTGGGCGAGCAGTACTTC
NA	TRBJ2-7	TRBV2	once	CASSEMESYEQYF	TGTGCCAGCAGTGAAATGGAGTCCTACGAGCAGTACTTC
TRBD2	TRBJ2-5	TRBV10-2	NA	CASSTAGGVQGTQYF	TGCGCCAGCAGCACCGCGGGGGGGGTTCAAGGGACCCAGTACTTC
NA	TRBJ2-1	TRBV7-2	few	CASSLMVGAGKFF	TGTGCCAGCAGCTTAATGGTAGGGGCAGGGAAGTTCTTC
NA	TRBJ1-6	TRBV20-1	medium-sized	CSARVAGMSSPLHF	TGCAGTGCTAGAGTGGCGGGGATGAGTTCACCCCTCCACTTT
NA	TRBJ2-1	TRBV15	NA	CATSRAGAYNEQFF	TGTGCCACCAGCAGAGCAGGGGCCTACAATGAGCAGTTCTTC
TRBD2	TRBJ2-1	TRBV6-4	few	CASSEAGGGNEQFF	TGTGCCAGCAGTGAAGCGGGAGGGGGGAATGAGCAGTTCTTC
TRBD2	TRBJ2-1	TRBV20-1	NA	CSARDSRLGTSGINEQFF	TGCAGTGCTAGAGATTCACGGTTAGGGACTAGCGGGATTAATGAGCAGTTCTTC
TRBD2	TRBJ2-3	TRBV6-1	NA	CASRLAGSSSTDTQYF	TGTGCCAGCAGACTAGCGGGTAGTTCTAGCACAGATACGCAGTATTTT
NA	TRBJ2-1	TRBV20-1	few	CSARDPAASYNEQFF	TGCAGTGCTAGAGATCCGGCAGCCTCCTACAATGAGCAGTTCTTC
NA	TRBJ2-7	TRBV4-2	NA	CASSQLLGGQVGYEQYF	TGTGCCAGCAGCCAACTCCTTGGGGGGCAGGTGGGCTACGAGCAGTACTTC
NA	TRBJ2-1	TRBV12-3/TRBV12-4	NA	CASSLLRAAYNEQFF	TGTGCCAGCAGTCTTTTACGGGCGGCCTACAATGAGCAGTTCTTC
TRBD2	TRBJ2-5	TRBV7-2	few	CASSSGLAGVEETQYF	TGTGCCAGCAGCTCGGGACTAGCGGGAGTAGAAGAGACCCAGTACTTC
NA	TRBJ2-1	TRBV2	NA	CASSVNGRDNEQFF	TGTGCCAGCAGTGTGAATGGTAGGGACAATGAGCAGTTCTTC
NA	TRBJ1-2	TRBV4-2	NA	CASSQETAGSDGYTF	TGTGCCAGCAGCCAAGAAACGGCAGGGTCAGACGGCTACACCTTC
TRBD2	TRBJ2-3	TRBV20-1	few	CSARTSGGPDTQYF	TGCAGTGCAAGGACTAGCGGAGGGCCAGATACGCAGTATTTT
NA	TRBJ2-7	TRBV20-1	NA	CSARLGAISYEQYF	TGCAGTGCTAGACTTGGGGCTATCTCCTACGAGCAGTACTTC
TRBD2	TRBJ2-7	TRBV27	few	CASSLLAGRVYEQYF	TGTGCCAGCAGTTTACTAGCGGGGAGGGTTTACGAGCAGTACTTC
NA	TRBJ2-7	TRBV6-7	NA	CGGSPEGIFDYEQYF	TGTGGAGGGTCACCAGAGGGGATCTTTGACTACGAGCAGTACTTC
NA	TRBJ2-3	TRBV6-2/TRBV6-3	few	CASSYRDTHGADTQYF	TGTGCCAGCAGTTATAGGGACACCCACGGGGCAGATACGCAGTATTTT
NA	TRBJ2-5	TRBV28	NA	CASSQGVHETQYF	TGTGCCAGCAGTCAAGGGGTTCACGAGACCCAGTACTTC
TRBD1	TRBJ1-1	TRBV4-3	few	CASSRDRNTEAFF	TGCGCCAGCAGTCGGGACAGGAACACTGAAGCTTTCTTT
NA	TRBJ2-3	TRBV6-4	few	CAIGVSRQGGDTQYF	TGTGCCATTGGTGTGTCCCGACAGGGAGGAGATACGCAGTATTTT
NA	TRBJ1-2	TRBV7-9	NA	CASSFGQTFYGYTF	TGTGCCAGCAGCTTCGGACAGACGTTCTATGGCTACACCTTC
NA	TRBJ1-5	TRBV20-1	medium-sized	CSAREIGRENQPQHF	TGCAGTGCTAGAGAAATAGGGCGGGAGAATCAGCCCCAGCATTTT
NA	TRBJ1-6	TRBV6-2/TRBV6-3	NA	CASSYSMSTNSPLHF	TGTGCCAGCAGTTACTCGATGTCGACCAATTCACCCCTCCACTTT
NA	TRBJ1-5	TRBV6-5	few	CASSYSRVGGPQHF	TGTGCCAGCAGTTACTCGAGGGTAGGGGGGCCCCAGCATTTT
TRBD2	TRBJ2-6	TRBV19	few	CASSMWGGGRSGANVLTF	TGTGCCAGTAGTATGTGGGGGGGAGGACGCTCTGGGGCCAACGTCCTGACTTTC
TRBD1	TRBJ2-1	TRBV25-1	few	CASSADTGGKWNEQFF	TGTGCCAGCAGTGCCGACACAGGGGGCAAATGGAATGAGCAGTTCTTC
TRBD2	TRBJ2-1	TRBV7-9	NA	CASSFPGLAINEQFF	TGTGCCAGCAGCTTCCCCGGACTAGCGATAAATGAGCAGTTCTTC
NA	TRBJ1-5	TRBV19	NA	CASSIDPADLTNQSQHF	TGTGCCAGTAGTATAGATCCCGCGGACCTTACCAATCAGTCCCAGCATTTT
TRBD2	TRBJ2-3	TRBV20-1	NA	CSAFYSGTTNTQYF	TGCAGTGCTTTCTATAGCGGGACTACAAATACGCAGTATTTT
NA	TRBJ2-7	TRBV21-1	NA	CASSYEQYF	TGTGCCAGCAGCTACGAGCAGTACTTC
NA	TRBJ2-1	TRBV11-1	few	CASSWGKGDQMNEQFF	TGTGCCAGCAGCTGGGGTAAGGGGGATCAGATGAATGAGCAGTTCTTC
TRBD2	TRBJ2-1	TRBV24-1	NA	CATSDMALAGINEQFF	TGTGCCACCAGTGATATGGCTCTAGCGGGAATCAATGAGCAGTTCTTC
NA	TRBJ2-7	TRBV7-9	NA	CASSLGQVSYGQYF	TGTGCCAGCAGCTTAGGTCAGGTCTCCTACGGGCAGTACTTC
NA	TRBJ2-7	TRBV10-3	NA	CATKRQDEQYF	TGTGCCACCAAGAGACAGGACGAGCAGTACTTC
NA	TRBJ1-2	TRBV19	NA	CASSIEGGVYGYTF	TGTGCCAGTAGTATAGAAGGGGGGGTCTATGGCTACACCTTC
TRBD1	TRBJ1-6	TRBV30	NA	CAWSPGQGSRNAPLHF	TGTGCCTGGTCTCCGGGACAGGGTTCCAGAAACGCGCCCCTCCACTTT
TRBD1	TRBJ2-5	TRBV7-2	NA	CASSLAIWTGGSGTQYF	TGTGCCAGCAGCTTAGCGATTTGGACAGGGGGGTCGGGGACCCAGTACTTC
TRBD1	TRBJ1-6	TRBV20-1	few	CSARETGGANSPLHF	TGCAGTGCTAGAGAGACAGGGGGCGCGAATTCACCCCTCCACTTT
NA	TRBJ1-2	TRBV27	few	CASSLSRPPLNYGYTF	TGTGCCAGCAGTTTGTCGAGGCCCCCACTTAACTATGGCTACACCTTC
NA	TRBJ2-1	TRBV30	NA	CAWRYSGSYNEQFF	TGTGCCTGGAGGTATAGCGGCTCCTACAATGAGCAGTTCTTC
NA	TRBJ1-1	TRBV7-2	NA	CASSLSAVNTEAFF	TGTGCCAGCAGCTTATCGGCCGTGAACACTGAAGCTTTCTTT
NA	TRBJ1-3	TRBV28	NA	CASSPRDFRNTIYF	TGTGCCAGCAGTCCTCGGGACTTTCGAAACACCATATATTTT
NA	TRBJ1-2	TRBV19	NA	CAIRGPGNYGYTF	TGTGCCATCAGGGGACCGGGTAACTATGGCTACACCTTC
NA	TRBJ2-3	TRBV6-4	NA	CASSDRGTDTQYF	TGTGCCAGCAGTGACAGGGGCACAGATACGCAGTATTTT
NA	TRBJ2-5	TRBV20-1	few	CSARDPGTGRPETQYF	TGCAGTGCTAGAGACCCAGGGACGGGCCGTCCGGAGACCCAGTACTTC